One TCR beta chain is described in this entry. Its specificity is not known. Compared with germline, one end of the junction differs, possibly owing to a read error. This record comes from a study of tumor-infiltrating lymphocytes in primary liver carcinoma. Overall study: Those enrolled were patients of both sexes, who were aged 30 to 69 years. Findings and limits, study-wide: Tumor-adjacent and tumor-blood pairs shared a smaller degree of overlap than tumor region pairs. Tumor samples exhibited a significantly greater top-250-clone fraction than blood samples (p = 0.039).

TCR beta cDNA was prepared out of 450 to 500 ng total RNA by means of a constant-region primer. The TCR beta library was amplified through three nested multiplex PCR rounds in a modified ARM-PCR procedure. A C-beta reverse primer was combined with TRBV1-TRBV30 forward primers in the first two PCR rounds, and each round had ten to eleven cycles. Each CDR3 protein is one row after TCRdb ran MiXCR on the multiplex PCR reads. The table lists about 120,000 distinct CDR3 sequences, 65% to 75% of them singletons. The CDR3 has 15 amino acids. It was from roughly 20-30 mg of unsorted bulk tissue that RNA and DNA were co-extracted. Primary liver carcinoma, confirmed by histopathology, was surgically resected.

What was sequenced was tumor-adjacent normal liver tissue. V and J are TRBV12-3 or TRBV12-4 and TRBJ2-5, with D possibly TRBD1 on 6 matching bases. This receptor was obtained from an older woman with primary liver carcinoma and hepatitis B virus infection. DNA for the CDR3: TGTGCGAGCAGGCCTGGGACAAGGCTGATGGAGACCCAGTACTTC. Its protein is CASRPGTRLMETQYF.